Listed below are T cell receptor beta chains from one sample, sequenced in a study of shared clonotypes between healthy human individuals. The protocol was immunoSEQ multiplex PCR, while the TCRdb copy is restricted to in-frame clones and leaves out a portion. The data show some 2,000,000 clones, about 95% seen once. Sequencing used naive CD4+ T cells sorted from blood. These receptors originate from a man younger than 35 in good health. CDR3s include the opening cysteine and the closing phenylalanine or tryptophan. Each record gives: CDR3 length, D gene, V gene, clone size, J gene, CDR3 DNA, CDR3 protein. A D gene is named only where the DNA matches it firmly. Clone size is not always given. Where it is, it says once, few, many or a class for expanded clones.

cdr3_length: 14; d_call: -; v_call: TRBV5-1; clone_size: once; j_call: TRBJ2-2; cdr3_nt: TGCGCCAGCAGCTCACCTCCGGGGGCCGGGGAGCTGTTTTTT; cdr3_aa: CASSSPPGAGELFF
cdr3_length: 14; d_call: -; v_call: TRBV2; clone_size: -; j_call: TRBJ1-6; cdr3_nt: TGTGCCAGCAGGAGATGGGGGGAAAATTCACCCCTCCACTTT; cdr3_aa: CASRRWGENSPLHF
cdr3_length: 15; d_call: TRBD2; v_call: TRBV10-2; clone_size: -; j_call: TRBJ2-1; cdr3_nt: TGCGCCAGCAGGGGGACTAGCGGGAAAATCAATGAGCAGTTCTTC; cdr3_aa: CASRGTSGKINEQFF
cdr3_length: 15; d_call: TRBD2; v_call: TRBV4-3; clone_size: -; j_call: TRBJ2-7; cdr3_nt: TGCGCCAGCAGCCAAGGAACAGCGGGAGTGTACGAGCAGTACTTC; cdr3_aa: CASSQGTAGVYEQYF
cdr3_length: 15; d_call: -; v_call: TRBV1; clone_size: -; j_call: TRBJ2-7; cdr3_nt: TGCACCAGCAGCCAAGAAAAGGGACTAGCGAACGAGCAGTACTTC; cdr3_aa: CTSSQEKGLANEQYF
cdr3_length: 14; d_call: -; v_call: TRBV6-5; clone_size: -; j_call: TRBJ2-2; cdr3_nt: TGTGCCAGCAGTTACTCGTATTCGGGCGGGGAGCTGTTTTTT; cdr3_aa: CASSYSYSGGELFF
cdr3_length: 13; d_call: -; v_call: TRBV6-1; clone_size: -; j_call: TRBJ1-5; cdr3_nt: TGTGCCAGCAGTGAGGCCCTTGTCACGCTCCAGCATTTT; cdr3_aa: CASSEALVTLQHF
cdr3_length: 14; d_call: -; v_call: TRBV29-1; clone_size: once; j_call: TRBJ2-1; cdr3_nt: TGCAGCGTGGAGGGGGCGCTAGCCTCCAATGAGCAGTTCTTC; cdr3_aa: CSVEGALASNEQFF
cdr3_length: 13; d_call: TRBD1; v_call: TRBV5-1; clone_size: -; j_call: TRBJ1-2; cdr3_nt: TGCGCCAGCAGCCCGGGACAGAACTATGGCTACACCTTC; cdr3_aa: CASSPGQNYGYTF
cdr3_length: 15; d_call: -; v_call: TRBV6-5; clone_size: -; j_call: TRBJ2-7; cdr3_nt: TGTGCCAGCACCCAGCGGAGCGGCCTAAGCTACGAGCAGTACTTC; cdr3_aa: CASTQRSGLSYEQYF
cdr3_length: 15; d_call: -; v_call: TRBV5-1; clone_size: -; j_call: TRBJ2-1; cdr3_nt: TGCGCCAGCAGCTCATCACCGGGGTCTTACAATGAGCAGTTCTTC; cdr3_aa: CASSSSPGSYNEQFF
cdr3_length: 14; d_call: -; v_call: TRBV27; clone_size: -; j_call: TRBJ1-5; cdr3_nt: TGTGCCAGCAGTTTATACGAGGGCAATCAGCCCCAGCATTTT; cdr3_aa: CASSLYEGNQPQHF
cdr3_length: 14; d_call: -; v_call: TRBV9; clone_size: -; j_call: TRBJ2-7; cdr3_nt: TGTGCCAGCAGCAGGGGGAGGGCTGCCCACGAGCAGTACTTC; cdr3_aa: CASSRGRAAHEQYF
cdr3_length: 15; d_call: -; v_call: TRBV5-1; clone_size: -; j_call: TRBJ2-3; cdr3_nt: TGCGCCAGCAGCTCGAAAGCCTCTAGCACAGATACGCAGTATTTT; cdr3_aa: CASSSKASSTDTQYF
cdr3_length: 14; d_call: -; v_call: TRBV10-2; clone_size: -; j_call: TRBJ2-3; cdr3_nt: TGCGCCAGCAGTGCTGGGCGGGACACAGATACGCAGTATTTT; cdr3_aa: CASSAGRDTDTQYF
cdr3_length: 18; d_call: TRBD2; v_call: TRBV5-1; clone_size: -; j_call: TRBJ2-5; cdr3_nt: TGCGCCAGCAGCCCATACGGACTAGCGGGACTGACCCAAGAGACCCAGTACTTC; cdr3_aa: CASSPYGLAGLTQETQYF
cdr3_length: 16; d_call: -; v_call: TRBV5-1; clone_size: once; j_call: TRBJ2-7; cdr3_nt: TGCGCCAGCAGCTTGAGGCCCGCGGGACTCGAAACCGAGCAGTACTTC; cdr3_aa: CASSLRPAGLETEQYF
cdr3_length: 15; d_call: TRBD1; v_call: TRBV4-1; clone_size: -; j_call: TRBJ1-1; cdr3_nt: TGCGCCAGCAGCCAAGAGTACAGGGGTTTGACTGAAGCTTTCTTT; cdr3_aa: CASSQEYRGLTEAFF
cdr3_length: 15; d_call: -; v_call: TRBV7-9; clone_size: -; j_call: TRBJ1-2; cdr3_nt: TGTGCCAGCAGCTTAGATCGGATGGGGGTCAGCCGCTACACCTTC; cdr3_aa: CASSLDRMGVSRYTF
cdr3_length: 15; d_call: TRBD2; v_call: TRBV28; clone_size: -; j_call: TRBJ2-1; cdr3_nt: TGTGCCAGCAGTTTAGCGGGGGGTGCCTACAATGAGCAGTTCTTC; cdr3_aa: CASSLAGGAYNEQFF
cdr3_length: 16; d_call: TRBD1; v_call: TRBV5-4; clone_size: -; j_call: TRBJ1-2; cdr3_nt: TGTGCCAGCAGCTTGGAGGGAGACAGGGCAAGGTATGGCTACACCTTC; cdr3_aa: CASSLEGDRARYGYTF
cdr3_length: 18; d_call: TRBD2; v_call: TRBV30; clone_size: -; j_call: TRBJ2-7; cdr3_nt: TGTGCCTGGAGTGTAGCTAGAGGTAATAGCGGGAGATCCTACGAGCAGTACTTC; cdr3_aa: CAWSVARGNSGRSYEQYF
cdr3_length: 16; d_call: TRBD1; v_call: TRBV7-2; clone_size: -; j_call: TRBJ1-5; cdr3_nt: TGTGCCAGCAGCTTGGTCGGGACAGGGAGCAATCAGCCCCAGCATTTT; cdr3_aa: CASSLVGTGSNQPQHF
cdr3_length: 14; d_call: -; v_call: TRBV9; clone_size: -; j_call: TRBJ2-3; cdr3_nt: TGTGCCAGCAGCGTAGTAGGCTACACGGATACGCAGTATTTT; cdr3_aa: CASSVVGYTDTQYF
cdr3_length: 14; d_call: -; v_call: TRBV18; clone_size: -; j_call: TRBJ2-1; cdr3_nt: TGTGCCAGCTCACCAAGCGGGCCAAACAATGAGCAGTTCTTC; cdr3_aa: CASSPSGPNNEQFF
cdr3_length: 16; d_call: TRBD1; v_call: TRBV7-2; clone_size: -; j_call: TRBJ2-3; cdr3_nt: TGTGCCAGCAGCTCCCCGACAGGGGGTAGGAAAGATACGCAGTATTTT; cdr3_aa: CASSSPTGGRKDTQYF
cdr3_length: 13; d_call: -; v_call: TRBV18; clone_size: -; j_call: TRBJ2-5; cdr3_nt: TGTGCCAGCTCACCACCGATTCAAGAGACCCAGTACTTC; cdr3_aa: CASSPPIQETQYF
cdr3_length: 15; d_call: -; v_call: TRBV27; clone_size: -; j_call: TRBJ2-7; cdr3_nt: TGTGCCAGCAGTTTATATGCCAACCCCCAATACGAGCAGTACTTC; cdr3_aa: CASSLYANPQYEQYF
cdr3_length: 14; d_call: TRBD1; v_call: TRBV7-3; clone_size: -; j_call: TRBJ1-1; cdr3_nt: TGTGCCAGCAGCTCGACAGGGGTAAGGACTGAAGCTTTCTTT; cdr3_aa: CASSSTGVRTEAFF
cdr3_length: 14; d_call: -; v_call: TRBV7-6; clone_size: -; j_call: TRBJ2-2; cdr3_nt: TGTGCCAGCAGCTTAGGAGGCGTCACCGGGGAGCTGTTTTTT; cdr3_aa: CASSLGGVTGELFF
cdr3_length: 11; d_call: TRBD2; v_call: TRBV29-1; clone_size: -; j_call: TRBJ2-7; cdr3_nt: TGCAGCGTTGGCGGAGTAGCGGGAGAGTACTTC; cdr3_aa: CSVGGVAGEYF
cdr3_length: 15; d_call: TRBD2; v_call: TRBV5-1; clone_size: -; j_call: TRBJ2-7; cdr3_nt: TGCGCCAGCAGCCCCGGGGGGACTTTGATCCACGAGCAGTACTTC; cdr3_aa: CASSPGGTLIHEQYF
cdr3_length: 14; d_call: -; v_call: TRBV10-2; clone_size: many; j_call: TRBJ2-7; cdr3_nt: TGCGCCAGCAGTAAAAGGGACGGCTCCTACGAGCAGTACTTC; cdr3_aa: CASSKRDGSYEQYF
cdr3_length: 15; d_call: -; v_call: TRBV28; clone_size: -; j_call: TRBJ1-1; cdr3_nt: TGTGCCAGCAGTTTCCGGGAAAGAATGAACACTGAAGCTTTCTTT; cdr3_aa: CASSFRERMNTEAFF
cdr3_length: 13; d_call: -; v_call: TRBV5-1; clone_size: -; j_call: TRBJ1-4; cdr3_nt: TGCGCCAGCAGCTTAGGACCTAATGAAAAACTGTTTTTT; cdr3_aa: CASSLGPNEKLFF
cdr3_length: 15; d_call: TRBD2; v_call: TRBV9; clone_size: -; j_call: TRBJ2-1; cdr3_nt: TGTGCCAGCAGCGGTAGCGGGGGGGCGCATAATGAGCAGTTCTTC; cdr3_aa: CASSGSGGAHNEQFF
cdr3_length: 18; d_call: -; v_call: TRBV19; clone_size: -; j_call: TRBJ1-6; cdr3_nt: TGTGCCAGTAGCTCCGCAGGGATTAAGAGCTCCTATAATTCACCCCTCCACTTT; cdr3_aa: CASSSAGIKSSYNSPLHF
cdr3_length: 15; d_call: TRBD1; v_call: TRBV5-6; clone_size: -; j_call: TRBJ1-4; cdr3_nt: TGTGCCAGCAGCACCTGGACAGGGTTGGTGGAAAAACTGTTTTTT; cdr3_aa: CASSTWTGLVEKLFF